This T cell receptor beta chain comes out of a study of monozygotic twins with inflammatory bowel disease. Study findings and constraints: People with IBD had fewer clonotypes in common with others than healthy twins did, especially with disease activity. No one strong IBD-associated signal or clonotype was supported.

On this clonotype: Its antigen remains unknown.

The length of the CDR3 is 15 residues. Germline V gene lookup returns CDR1 DFQATT and CDR2 SNEGSKA (reference sequence). Whole blood supplied total RNA, and T cells were not sorted. Researchers used template switching to add UMIs featuring a 6-nucleotide sample barcode. TCRdb re-analyzed the 5' RACE reads; it lists each CDR3 protein once, without DNA. Its listing shows about 450,000 distinct CDR3 sequences. The sequenced sample was blood. The receptor was isolated from a human donor with ulcerative colitis or Crohn's disease, or a healthy co-twin of an affected twin (not recorded which). The chain carries TRBV20-1 and TRBJ2-5; there is no DNA to check the TCRdb D call of TRBD1. CDR3: CSARQGVDRGETQYF.